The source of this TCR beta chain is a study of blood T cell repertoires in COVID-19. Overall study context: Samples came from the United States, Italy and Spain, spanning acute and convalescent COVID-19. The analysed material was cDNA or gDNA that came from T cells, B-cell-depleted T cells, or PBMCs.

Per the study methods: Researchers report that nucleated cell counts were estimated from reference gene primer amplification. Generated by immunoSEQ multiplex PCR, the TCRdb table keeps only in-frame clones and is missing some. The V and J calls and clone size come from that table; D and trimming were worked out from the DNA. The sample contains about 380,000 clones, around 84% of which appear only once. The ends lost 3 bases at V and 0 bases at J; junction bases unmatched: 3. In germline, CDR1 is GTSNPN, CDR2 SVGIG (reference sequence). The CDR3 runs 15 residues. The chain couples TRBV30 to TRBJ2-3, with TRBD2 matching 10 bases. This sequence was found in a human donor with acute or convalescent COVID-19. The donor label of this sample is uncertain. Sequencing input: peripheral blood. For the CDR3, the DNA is TGTGCCTGGAGCGTTAGCGGGAGGAGCACAGATACGCAGTATTTT. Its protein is CAWSVSGRSTDTQYF.